What follows are 30 T cell receptor beta chains derived from one specimen sequenced in a study of T cell responses to AZD1222 COVID-19 vaccine. Here immunoSEQ multiplex PCR was the method, and the copy in TCRdb shows in-frame clones only, minus some. The sample includes 90,000 to 120,000 clones, more than 70% of them seen just once. The sample consisted of peripheral blood, taken on day 0 of AZD1222 vaccination. The receptors derive from an adult in good health.

The chain employs TRBV24-1 and TRBJ1-2; 7 bases align to TRBD1. V lost 4 bases, J lost 9 bases, and 10 bases stayed unmatched. The CDR3 is made up of 14 amino acids. Germline V gene lookup returns CDR1 KGHDR and CDR2 SFDVKD. For the CDR3, the DNA is TGTGCCACCAGTGAGGGAGGACAGGTTGTGAGCTACACCTTC. Protein product: CATSEGGQVVSYTF.

For the CDR3, the DNA is TGTGCCAGCAGCCAAAGCGGGAGTGGGACAGATACGCAGTATTTT. This encodes CASSQSGSGTDTQYF. J is TRBJ2-3 and V is TRBV3-1 (or the pseudogene TRBV3-2); TRBD2 agrees at 8 bases. Per the germline V gene, CDR1 is LGHDT and CDR2 is YNNKEL (reference sequence). The CDR3 is 15 amino acids. V trimming: 2 bases; J trimming: 3 bases; junction bases outside the gene matches: 4.

This clone has just a few counts. This same CDR3 is encoded by further DNA sequences in the sample. This chain connects TRBV6-5 to TRBJ1-5; no reliable D call. V lost 2 bases and J 0 bases, leaving 2 bases between the germline ends. From germline, CDR1 is MNHEY and CDR2 SVGAGI. The CDR3 sequence is 13 residues long. In DNA form, the CDR3 reads TGTGCCAGCAGTTACAATAGCAATCAGCCCCAGCATTTT. Amino acids: CASSYNSNQPQHF.

V usage is TRBV4-3 and J usage is TRBJ2-3; no firm D call. The CDR3 length is 14 residues. Trimming left V 3 bases short and J 3 bases short, with 10 bases between. Germline CDR1 reads LGHNA; CDR2 reads YSLEER. CDR3 in DNA: TGCGCCAGCAGCCATTTAGCTCCGACAGATACGCAGTATTTT. The encoded protein is CASSHLAPTDTQYF.

This clone was found once. This chain's CDR3 is CASSHAQGAEQYF. The CDR3 region has the DNA TGTGCCAGCAGCCACGCACAGGGGGCCGAGCAGTACTTC. J is TRBJ2-7 and V is TRBV3-1 (or the pseudogene TRBV3-2); TRBD1 aligns across 9 bases. The CDR3 sequence is 13 residues long. CDR1 and CDR2 from the germline V gene are LGHDT and YNNKEL (reference sequence). Trimming at V came to 3 bases and at J to 6 bases, leaving 3 bases not matched to a gene.

The gene calls are TRBV19 and TRBJ2-1; D remains unclear. Germline CDR1 reads LNHDA; CDR2 reads SQIVND (reference sequence). This CDR3 is built from 13 residues. Trimming removed 3 bases at V and 5 bases at J, with 8 bases between. The CDR3 DNA sequence: TGTGCCAGTAGTATCGGGCAAAACAATGAGCAGTTCTTC. This translates into CASSIGQNNEQFF.

The chain has TRBV3-1 (or the pseudogene TRBV3-2) and TRBJ1-6; D may be TRBD1 (5 bases). Germline-derived CDR1 and CDR2 are LGHDT and YNNKEL (reference sequence). The CDR3 runs 16 residues. With 0 bases removed from V and 9 bases from J, the gap between germline ends came to 15 bases. The chain's CDR3 is CASSQEGGGERSPLHF. CDR3 sequence (DNA): TGTGCCAGCAGCCAAGAGGGGGGAGGCGAGCGTTCACCCCTCCACTTT.

V is TRBV27 and J is TRBJ2-5; D is ambiguous. The length of the CDR3 is 14 residues. CDR1 and CDR2 (germline): MNHEY, SMNVEV (reference sequence). V shed 6 bases and J shed 2 bases, with 13 bases lying between them. CDR3 sequence reads: CASSSGSTQETQYF. The CDR3 region has the DNA TGTGCCAGCAGCTCAGGTAGCACACAAGAGACCCAGTACTTC.

The chain uses TRBV15 and TRBJ2-7, with a tentative D call TRBD2 (5 bases). The CDR3 has 14 residues. V lost 8 bases to trimming and J lost 3 bases, with 17 bases between them. In germline, CDR1 is LNHNV, CDR2 YYDKDF (reference sequence). The CDR3 spells CATRGKRQYYEQYF. Written as DNA, the CDR3 is TGTGCCACCCGGGGAAAGAGGCAGTACTACGAGCAGTACTTC.

This clone appeared once. J is TRBJ2-7 and V is TRBV6-4; D gene uncertain. V was shortened by 6 bases and J by 3 bases, with 15 bases between the two germline ends. This CDR3 has 14 amino acids. CDR1 and CDR2 from the germline V gene are MRHNA and SNTAGT. The CDR3 DNA reads as TGTGCCAGCAGGAAGGTTTCAATTCTCTACGAGCAGTACTTC. It yields the protein CASRKVSILYEQYF.

The chain has TRBV27 and TRBJ1-2; D is undetermined. Germline values: CDR1 MNHEY, CDR2 SMNVEV (reference sequence). The CDR3 is 12 amino acids. The V end lost 4 bases, the J end lost 6 bases, and 9 bases lay between the germline ends. This CDR3 reads CASSSPPHGYTF. For the CDR3, the DNA is TGTGCCAGCAGTTCCCCTCCGCATGGCTACACCTTC.

The chain uses TRBV18 and TRBJ1-6; possibly TRBD1 for D (5 bases). CDR1 KGHSH and CDR2 LQKENI come from the germline V gene. The length of the CDR3 is 15 residues. Trimming cost V 3 bases and J 8 bases, with 14 bases left between them. The CDR3 DNA sequence: TGTGCCAGCTCACCTTTCCGGGACGGTGATTCACCCCTCCACTTT. Amino acid sequence: CASSPFRDGDSPLHF. The variable domain in full, completed from reference TRBV18 and TRBJ1-6, reads NAGVMQNPRHLVRRRGQEARLRCSPMKGHSHVYWYRQLPEEGLKFMVYLQKENIIDESGMPKERFSAEFPKEGPSILRIQQVVRGDSAAYFCASSPFRDGDSPLHFGNGTRLTVT.

This sequence joins TRBV28 and TRBJ2-2; D may be TRBD1 (5 bases). V was shortened by 3 bases and J by 0 bases, with 8 bases between the two germline ends. Looked up from germline, CDR1 is MDHEN and CDR2 is SYDVKM. This CDR3 spans 15 amino acids. The CDR3 bases are TGTGCCAGCAGTTTGCCAGGGACGAACACCGGGGAGCTGTTTTTT. It is translated as CASSLPGTNTGELFF.

The V call is TRBV7-2, the J call TRBJ1-2, with TRBD1 matching 12 bases. This CDR3 has 14 residues. Germline values: CDR1 SGHTA, CDR2 FQGNSA. Trimming cost V 1 base and J 7 bases; bases outside gene matches: 1. The chain's CDR3 is CASSLGGQGAGYTF. In DNA form, the CDR3 reads TGTGCCAGCAGCTTAGGGGGACAGGGGGCTGGCTACACCTTC.

The chain carries TRBV6-5 and TRBJ2-7; D is unresolved. CDR1 is MNHEY, CDR2 SVGAGI, per germline. The CDR3 is 13 residues long. V was shortened by 0 bases and J by 9 bases, with 12 bases between the two germline ends. The CDR3 region is CASSYSGSLGQYF. Here the CDR3 DNA reads TGTGCCAGCAGTTACTCGGGGTCTCTTGGGCAGTACTTC.

V usage is TRBV11-2 and J usage is TRBJ2-5; 8 nucleotides match TRBD2. The J call may not be correct, given that the DNA end is closer to TRBJ2-7. Germline-derived CDR1 and CDR2 are SGHAT and FQNNGV. CDR3 length: 14 residues. The CDR3 DNA is TGTGCCAGCAGACATAGCGGGGCTTCCTACGAGCAGTACTTC. It encodes CASRHSGASYEQYF.

The chain carries TRBV5-1 and TRBJ1-1, with D unresolved. CDR1 is SGHRS and CDR2 is YFSETQ in the germline V gene. The CDR3 has 14 residues. V was cut by 0 bases and J by 4 bases, with 10 bases left in between. The CDR3 loop is CASSLAGLATEAFF. The CDR3 nucleotides are TGCGCCAGCAGCTTGGCTGGGTTGGCCACTGAAGCTTTCTTT.

The V gene is TRBV7-3, the J gene TRBJ1-2, with D perhaps TRBD1 (5 bases). The CDR3 totals 13 residues. V was trimmed by 5 bases and J by 7 bases, leaving 14 bases between them. From germline, CDR1 is SGHTA and CDR2 FQGTGA. This chain's CDR3 is CASSRGGTRGYTF. The CDR3 DNA sequence: TGTGCCAGCAGCCGTGGGGGGACTCGTGGCTACACCTTC. The full variable domain, its missing parts supplied by reference TRBV7-3 and TRBJ1-2, is GAGVSQTPSNKVTEKGKYVELRCDPISGHTALYWYRQSLGQGPEFLIYFQGTGAADDSGLPNDRFFAVRPEGSVSTLKIQRTERGDSAVYLCASSRGGTRGYTFGSGTRLTVV.

V is TRBV28 and J is TRBJ2-7; a weak D match, TRBD2 (5 bases). The germline gives CDR1 MDHEN, CDR2 SYDVKM. V gave up 3 bases and J gave up 3 bases, with 9 bases separating them. The CDR3 spans 13 residues. The CDR3 region is CASSFTGIYEQYF. In DNA, the CDR3 is TGTGCCAGCAGTTTCACGGGAATCTACGAGCAGTACTTC.

The rearrangement uses TRBV13 and TRBJ2-4; TRBD1 is a possible D gene (5 bases). The germline gives CDR1 PRHDT, CDR2 FYEKMQ (reference sequence). Trimming cost V 7 bases and J 10 bases, with 26 bases left between them. The CDR3 runs to 16 residues. DNA for the CDR3: TGTGCCAGCACCCTAGGGCCCAGGACACAGGATATTATTCAGTACTTC. It encodes CASTLGPRTQDIIQYF.

The chain recombines TRBV27 with TRBJ1-2; possibly TRBD1 for D (6 bases). This CDR3 is 16 amino acids long. V lost 6 bases and J lost 2, with 19 bases in between. Per germline, CDR1 MNHEY and CDR2 SMNVEV (reference sequence). CDR3 nucleotides: TGTGCCAGCAGCCCTACTGGGGGGGGCCCCAACTATGGCTACACCTTC. Translation gives CASSPTGGGPNYGYTF.

The V gene is TRBV27, the J gene TRBJ1-1; 7 nucleotides match TRBD1. Losses at the gene ends were 4 bases for V and 10 bases for J; bases not matched to a gene: 9. CDR1 and CDR2 (germline): MNHEY, SMNVEV (reference sequence). There are 13 residues in the CDR3. The CDR3: CASSSPDRAAAFF. The CDR3 nucleotides are TGTGCCAGCAGTTCACCTGACAGGGCGGCAGCTTTCTTT.

The chain is built from TRBV5-4 and TRBJ2-1, with D unresolved. Germline V CDR1 and CDR2: SGHNT, YYREEE (reference sequence). This CDR3 is 16 amino acids long. V was clipped by 0 bases and J by 8 bases, with 18 bases between them. CDR3 loop: CASSLDPDPRRDEQFF. In DNA, the CDR3 is TGTGCCAGCAGCTTGGACCCAGACCCCAGGCGTGATGAGCAGTTCTTC.

This chain connects TRBV7-8 to TRBJ1-2; the match to TRBD1 covers 10 bases. The CDR3 extends over 16 amino acids. Germline V gene data show CDR1 as SGHVS and CDR2 as FQNEAQ. Trimming removed 4 bases from V and 3 bases from J; junction bases left unmatched: 8. This CDR3 is CASSYGTGVAYYGYTF. CDR3 nucleotides: TGTGCCAGCAGCTACGGGACAGGGGTGGCGTACTATGGCTACACCTTC.

The rearrangement links TRBV7-9 to TRBJ2-5, with a weak D call TRBD1 (5 bases). V was clipped by 1 base and J by 1 base, with 7 bases between them. The CDR3 has 14 amino acids. Looked up from germline, CDR1 is SEHNR and CDR2 is FQNEAQ (reference sequence). As DNA, the CDR3 is TGTGCCAGCAGCTTAGGACAGTCCCAAGAGACCCAGTACTTC. It is translated as CASSLGQSQETQYF.

The chain joins TRBV10-3 to TRBJ2-7; 11 nucleotides agree with TRBD2. Germline V gene data show CDR1 as ENHRY and CDR2 as SYGVKD. V lost 7 bases to trimming and J lost 0 bases; unmatched junction nucleotides: 8. The CDR3 has 16 amino acids. CDR3 protein: CAITKSGTSGSYEQYF. CDR3 bases: TGTGCCATCACCAAATCCGGGACTAGCGGCTCCTACGAGCAGTACTTC.

J is TRBJ2-3 and V is TRBV4-1, with 11 bases aligning to TRBD2. CDR1 is MGHRA and CDR2 is YSYEKL in the germline V gene. V trimming: 4 bases; J trimming: 2 bases; junction bases outside the gene matches: 5. The CDR3 runs 16 residues. The CDR3 spells CASSPGTSGLTDTQYF. The CDR3 nucleotides are TGCGCCAGCAGCCCTGGGACTAGCGGACTCACAGATACGCAGTATTTT.

In its sample, this clone was seen a few times. This chain joins TRBV5-1 and TRBJ2-3, with D maybe TRBD1 (6 bases). Trimming left V 4 bases short and J 6 bases short, with 12 bases between. This CDR3 has 13 residues. Germline V lookup: CDR1 SGHRS, CDR2 YFSETQ. CDR3 residues: CASSPGTSDTQYF. The CDR3 region has the DNA TGCGCCAGCAGCCCAGGGACAAGCGATACGCAGTATTTT.

This rearrangement joins TRBV13 to TRBJ1-6, with D maybe TRBD1 (6 bases). This CDR3 has 13 amino acids. The ends were cut back, 5 bases at V and 7 bases at J, with 9 bases in the middle. CDR1 PRHDT and CDR2 FYEKMQ come from the germline V gene (reference sequence). The CDR3 here is CASSQGTNSPLHF. Here the CDR3 DNA reads TGTGCCAGCAGCCAAGGGACAAATTCACCCCTCCACTTT.

CDR3 DNA sequence: TGTGCCAGCAGCCAGACCGACGGACCCTACGAGCAGTACTTC. Protein product: CASSQTDGPYEQYF. The chain carries TRBV7-3 and TRBJ2-7; D not certain. This CDR3 comprises 14 residues. V lost 5 bases and J 2 bases, leaving 13 bases between the germline ends. The germline V gene encodes CDR1 SGHTA and CDR2 FQGTGA.